This T cell receptor (beta chain) was sequenced during a study of identical twins' blood T cells. Each TCR cDNA library carried sample-specific barcodes on both ends. One entry per CDR3 protein, called by TCRdb with MiXCR from the 5' RACE reads. The data contain hundreds of thousands of distinct CDR3 sequences, roughly 30% of them singletons. Study results and limitations: Top TCRbeta clonotypes were shared more with twin than unrelated donors.

This clonotype was picked up a small number of times. Its target is unknown. The V and J ends lost 4 bases and 1 base respectively, with 13 bases between them. The CDR3 is made up of 15 amino acids. CDR1 and CDR2 (germline): SGHTA, FQGNSA. The sequence derives from a woman aged 18 to 50 in good health. This chain uses TRBV7-2 with TRBJ1-1; perhaps TRBD1 as D (5 bases). The sequenced material came from PBMCs. In DNA form, the CDR3 reads TGTGCCAGCAGCTCCCCGGCCACAGGGAACACTGAAGCTTTCTTT. Protein sequence: CASSSPATGNTEAFF.